This T cell receptor beta chain was found in a study of shared clonotypes between healthy human individuals. Study observations and caveats: In this cohort, only blood was sampled, and tissue repertoires likely differ.

Between the trimmed V and J ends, which lost 1 base and 4 bases, there was a span of 4 bases. Germline assignment: CDR1 LNHNV and CDR2 YYDKDF (reference sequence). The CDR3 is 12 amino acids. A note on this clone: Its target is unknown.

Produced via immunoSEQ multiplex PCR; TCRdb's table is partial and in-frame only. In the table there are over a million clones, more than 75% of which are singletons. The sample taken for sequencing was memory CD4+ T cells from PBMCs. The subset here: CD45RA-negative fraction. The chain links TRBV15 to TRBJ2-5; no firm D call. The clonotype originates from a man younger than 30 in good health. Some clones in this sample may be carry-over from other donors' samples. In DNA, the CDR3 is TGTGCCACCAGCAGAGCCAGAGAGACCCAGTACTTC. It specifies CATSRARETQYF.